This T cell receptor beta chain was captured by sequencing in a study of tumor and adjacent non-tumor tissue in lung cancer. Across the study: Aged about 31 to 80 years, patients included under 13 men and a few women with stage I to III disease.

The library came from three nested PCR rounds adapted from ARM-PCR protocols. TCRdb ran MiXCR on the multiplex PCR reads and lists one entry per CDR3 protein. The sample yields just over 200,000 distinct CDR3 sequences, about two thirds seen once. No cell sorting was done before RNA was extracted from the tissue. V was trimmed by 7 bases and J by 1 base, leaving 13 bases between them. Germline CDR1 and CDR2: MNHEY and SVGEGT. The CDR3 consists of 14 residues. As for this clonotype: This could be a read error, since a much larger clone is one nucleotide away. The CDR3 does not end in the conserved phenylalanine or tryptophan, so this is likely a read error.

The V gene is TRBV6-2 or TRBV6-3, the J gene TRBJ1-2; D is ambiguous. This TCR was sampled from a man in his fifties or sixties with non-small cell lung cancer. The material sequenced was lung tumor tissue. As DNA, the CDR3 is TGTGCCAGCATCGACGGTATGAATAACTATGGCTACACCATC. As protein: CASIDGMNNYGYTI.